This T cell receptor beta chain originates from a study of blood T cells in healthy people across ages. Across the whole study: Template-switching capture recovered about one barcoded beta molecule per two T cells.

Every donor provided 7.5 to 10 milliliters of peripheral blood. Per sample, at least 5 micrograms of total RNA were extracted. The germline V gene encodes CDR1 MDHEN and CDR2 SYDVKM. CDR3 length: 13 amino acids. As for this clonotype: At one of its ends the junction is not consistent with the germline gene, which may arise from a read error.

Then a second PCR, running about 6 to 11 cycles, was carried out with a sample-barcoded 5' primer and a J-beta primer mix. TCRdb itself ran the 5' RACE reads through MiXCR, one entry per CDR3 protein. The profile shows about 1,600,000 distinct CDR3 sequences, 42% of them singletons. The chain recombines TRBV28 with TRBJ1-3, with D hard to call. The specimen was blood. This sequence originates from a woman aged 18-30 years in good health. The CDR3 is CASTPPGGNTIYF. CDR3 nucleotide sequence: TGTGCTAGCACCCCCCCGGGCGGAAACACCATATATTTT. Full variable domain (rest looked up from reference TRBV28 and TRBJ1-3): DVKVTQSSRYLVKRTGEKVFLECVQDMDHENMFWYRQDPGLGLRLIYFSYDVKMKEKGDIPEGYSVSREKKERFSLILESASTNQTSMYLCASTPPGGNTIYFGEGSWLTVV.